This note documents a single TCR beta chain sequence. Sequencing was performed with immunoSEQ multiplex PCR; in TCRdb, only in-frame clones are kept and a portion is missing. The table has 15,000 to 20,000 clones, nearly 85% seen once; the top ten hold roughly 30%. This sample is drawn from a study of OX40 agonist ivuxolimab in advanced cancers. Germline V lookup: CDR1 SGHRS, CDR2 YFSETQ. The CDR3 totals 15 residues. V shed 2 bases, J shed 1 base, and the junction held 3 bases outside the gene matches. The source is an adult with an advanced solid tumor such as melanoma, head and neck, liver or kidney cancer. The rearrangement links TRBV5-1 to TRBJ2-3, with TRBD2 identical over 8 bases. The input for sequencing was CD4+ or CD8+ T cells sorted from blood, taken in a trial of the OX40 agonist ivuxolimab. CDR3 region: CASSLGRGGTDTQYF. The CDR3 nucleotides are TGCGCCAGCAGCTTAGGGCGGGGGGGCACAGATACGCAGTATTTT.